Listed here are 21 T cell receptor beta chains from one sample, sequenced in a study of T cell repertoires in cytomegalovirus infection. TCRdb processed the reads anew with MiXCR; each CDR3 protein has one entry. The data hold 200,000 to 250,000 distinct CDR3 sequences, with under 8.5% observed a single time. Specimen: PBMCs. Receptors originate from a human donor in good health (CMV status not recorded). Some clones in this sample may be carry-over from other donors' samples.

This clonotype was detected many times. V usage is TRBV29-1 and J usage is TRBJ2-1; 9 bases are a match to TRBD2. The length of the CDR3 is 14 residues. V shed 1 base, J shed 4 bases, and the junction held 2 bases outside the gene matches. Per germline, CDR1 SQVTM and CDR2 ANQGSEA. CDR3 loop: CSVEGLAGYNEQFF. For the CDR3, the DNA is TGCAGCGTTGAAGGGCTAGCGGGGTACAATGAGCAGTTCTTC.

This clonotype was seen many times. V gene TRBV5-1 combines with J gene TRBJ1-2, with D hard to call. The CDR3 length is 12 residues. Germline V gene lookup returns CDR1 SGHRS and CDR2 YFSETQ. Trimming pared 0 bases from V and 8 bases from J, leaving 8 bases between. CDR3 protein: CASSLDASGYTF. As DNA, the CDR3 is TGCGCCAGCAGCTTGGATGCGTCCGGCTACACCTTC. The full variable domain, in which reference TRBV5-1 and TRBJ1-2 provide the parts outside the CDR3, is KAGVTQTPRYLIKTRGQQVTLSCSPISGHRSVSWYQQTPGQGLQFLFEYFSETQRNKGNFPGRFSGRQFSNSRSEMNVSTLELGDSALYLCASSLDASGYTFGSGTRLTVV.

This clonotype was detected ten times or more. The chain recombines TRBV7-2 with TRBJ2-4, with 7 bases matching TRBD1. Trimming cost V 3 bases and J 15 bases; bases outside gene matches: 14. The length of the CDR3 is 14 residues. Germline assignment: CDR1 SGHTA and CDR2 FQGNSA. The CDR3 reads CASSLDPTGHVRYF. The CDR3 region has the DNA TGTGCCAGCAGCTTGGACCCGACAGGGCATGTACGGTACTTC.

The table lists this clonotype with many counts. The chain carries TRBV7-6 and TRBJ2-3, with 7 bases fitting TRBD2. Trimming at V came to 5 bases and at J to 1 base, leaving 12 bases not matched to a gene. Germline V gene sequence: CDR1 SGHVS, CDR2 FNYEAQ. The CDR3 consists of 17 residues. DNA for the CDR3: TGTGCCAGCAGCCTAGAGGGTGGCGGGGGAGGCACAGATACGCAGTATTTT. Translated, it gives CASSLEGGGGGTDTQYF.

This clonotype was counted ten times or more. The chain uses TRBV7-2 and TRBJ2-7, with 8 bases identical to TRBD2. The CDR3 is 16 residues long. CDR1 is SGHTA and CDR2 is FQGNSA in the germline V gene. V trimming: 0 bases; J trimming: 2 bases; junction bases outside the gene matches: 6. DNA of the CDR3: TGTGCCAGCAGCTTAGCCGGGGGGGGCAGCACCTACGAGCAGTACTTC. Translating gives CASSLAGGGSTYEQYF. Together with reference TRBV7-2 and TRBJ2-7, the CDR3 gives the full variable domain: GAGVSQSPSNKVTEKGKDVELRCDPISGHTALYWYRQSLGQGLEFLIYFQGNSAPDKSGLPSDRFSAERTGGSVSTLTIQRTQQEDSAVYLCASSLAGGGSTYEQYFGPGTRLTVT.

This clonotype has a count of ten or more. The CDR3 region is CASSLKIAGENEQFF. The CDR3 coding sequence is TGTGCCAGCAGCTTAAAGATAGCGGGGGAAAATGAGCAGTTCTTC. V and J are TRBV7-3 and TRBJ2-1, with 9 bases aligning to TRBD2. The CDR3 has 15 residues. V trimming: 1 base; J trimming: 7 bases; junction bases outside the gene matches: 5. The germline CDR1 and CDR2 sequences are SGHTA and FQGTGA. The full variable domain, rest sourced from reference TRBV7-3 and TRBJ2-1, is GAGVSQTPSNKVTEKGKYVELRCDPISGHTALYWYRQSLGQGPEFLIYFQGTGAADDSGLPNDRFFAVRPEGSVSTLKIQRTERGDSAVYLCASSLKIAGENEQFFGPGTRLTVL.

This clonotype was counted at least ten times. The chain recombines TRBV6-2 or TRBV6-3 with TRBJ1-1; D is unclear. Per the germline V gene, CDR1 is MNHEY and CDR2 is SVGEGT. V lost 2 bases and J 1 base, leaving 11 bases between the germline ends. There are 15 residues in the CDR3. The CDR3 region is CASSYGRGKNTEAFF. The CDR3 DNA follows: TGTGCCAGCAGTTACGGTCGTGGAAAGAACACTGAAGCTTTCTTT.

In this sample, this clonotype turned up many times. The V and J genes are TRBV5-1 and TRBJ2-1; weak D call: TRBD2 (5 bases). This CDR3 region has 14 residues. V lost 4 bases, J lost 5 bases, and 13 bases lay in between. The V gene's germline CDR1 is SGHRS and CDR2 YFSETQ. The CDR3 reads CASSLSGRHNEQFF. DNA for the CDR3: TGCGCCAGCAGCCTTTCGGGAAGACACAATGAGCAGTTCTTC.

The chain uses TRBV18 and TRBJ2-4; possible D gene TRBD1, 6 bases. CDR1 KGHSH and CDR2 LQKENI come from the germline V gene. Trimming left V 3 bases short and J 8 bases short, with 20 bases between. The CDR3 is 16 amino acids. This CDR3 reads CASSPSPRQGMDIQYF. CDR3 DNA: TGTGCCAGCTCACCTTCCCCCCGCCAGGGGATGGACATTCAGTACTTC.

Ten or more counts support this clonotype. The rearrangement links TRBV28 to TRBJ2-2; either TRBD1 or TRBD2 may fit D (5 bases each). Germline V lookup: CDR1 MDHEN, CDR2 SYDVKM. The CDR3 extends over 14 amino acids. V was clipped by 2 bases and J by 6 bases, with 10 bases between them. The CDR3 region has the DNA TGTGCCAGCAGTTTAGGGGGTCTGTCCGGGGAGCTGTTTTTT. This encodes CASSLGGLSGELFF.

This clonotype was recorded at least ten times. The chain recombines TRBV2 with TRBJ2-2, with D possibly matching TRBD1 (7 bases). Looked up from germline, CDR1 is SNHLY and CDR2 is FYNNEI. The CDR3 is 14 residues long. Trimming removed 6 bases at V and 7 bases at J, with 15 bases between. CDR3: CASRERQGGGELFF. In DNA, the CDR3 is TGTGCCAGCAGGGAAAGACAGGGAGGCGGGGAGCTGTTTTTT.

In this sample, this clonotype turned up many times. V is TRBV20-1 and J is TRBJ2-5, with TRBD2 matching over 7 bases. The germline V gene has CDR1 DFQATT and CDR2 SNEGSKA (reference sequence). V shed 2 bases and J 5 bases; nucleotides not matched to a gene: 8. This CDR3 spans 14 amino acids. The DNA of the CDR3 is TGCAGTGCTAGACCCCCGACTAGCTTTGAGACCCAGTACTTC. It translates to CSARPPTSFETQYF.

This clonotype was observed many times. This rearrangement joins TRBV19 to TRBJ2-5; D remains unclear. Germline lookup yields CDR1 LNHDA and CDR2 SQIVND (reference sequence). This CDR3 spans 13 amino acids. The germline V and J ends were trimmed by 4 bases and 7 bases, with 13 bases remaining between them. The CDR3 DNA is TGTGCCAGTAGTACGGGCGTTGAAGGGACCCAGTACTTC. Its translation: CASSTGVEGTQYF. Complete variable domain (other parts from reference TRBV19 and TRBJ2-5): DGGITQSPKYLFRKEGQNVTLSCEQNLNHDAMYWYRQDPGQGLRLIYYSQIVNDFQKGDIAEGYSVSREKKESFPLTVTSAQKNPTAFYLCASSTGVEGTQYFGPGTRLLVL.

This clonotype showed up many times. The genes are TRBV28 and TRBJ1-1; D possibly corresponds to TRBD1 (5 bases). The germline CDR1 and CDR2 sequences are MDHEN and SYDVKM. This CDR3 is 14 amino acids long. Deletions cut 1 base from V and 6 bases from J, with 12 bases between. The CDR3 DNA sequence: TGTGCCAGCAGTTTATCAGGGACGGGCGCTGAAGCTTTCTTT. This sequence encodes CASSLSGTGAEAFF.

This clonotype was observed a few times. V gene TRBV11-2 combines with J gene TRBJ2-2; TRBD1 agrees at 8 bases. This CDR3 has 15 amino acids. The trim removed 5 bases at V and 3 bases at J, leaving 5 bases unmatched. In germline, CDR1 is SGHAT, CDR2 FQNNGV. The CDR3 protein is CASSPRQGYTGELFF. The CDR3 DNA is TGTGCCAGCAGCCCCCGACAGGGGTACACCGGGGAGCTGTTTTTT.

Many counts were recorded for this clonotype. The gene calls are TRBV5-1 and TRBJ1-1; D not resolved. The germline CDR1 and CDR2 sequences are SGHRS and YFSETQ. This CDR3 spans 16 amino acids. Trimming took 4 bases from V and 4 from J, leaving 20 bases between them. The chain's CDR3 is CASSLRPGGLGTEAFF. In DNA, the CDR3 is TGCGCCAGCAGCCTCAGACCGGGAGGGTTGGGCACTGAAGCTTTCTTT.

This clonotype showed up many times. The CDR3 here is CASSLRTNPEEETQYF. In DNA form, the CDR3 reads TGTGCCAGCAGCCTGCGAACCAACCCCGAGGAAGAGACCCAGTACTTC. V gene TRBV7-9 combines with J gene TRBJ2-5; D is unclear. CDR1 is SEHNR, CDR2 FQNEAQ, per germline (reference sequence). Trimming cost V 5 bases and J 3 bases, with 19 bases left between them. This CDR3 region has 16 residues.

This clonotype has at least ten counts. The CDR3 region is CASSKQTGGRAFF. In nucleotides, the CDR3 is TGTGCCAGCAGCAAGCAGACAGGGGGGAGGGCTTTCTTT. The genes are TRBV28 and TRBJ1-1, with 9 bases identical to TRBD1. Germline-derived CDR1 and CDR2 are MDHEN and SYDVKM. J was trimmed by 11 bases and V by 6 bases; bases with no gene match: 10. The CDR3 has 13 residues. Together with reference TRBV28 and TRBJ1-1, the CDR3 gives the full variable domain: DVKVTQSSRYLVKRTGEKVFLECVQDMDHENMFWYRQDPGLGLRLIYFSYDVKMKEKGDIPEGYSVSREKKERFSLILESASTNQTSMYLCASSKQTGGRAFFGQGTRLTVV.

The CDR3 region is CASGDRPTGELFF. The CDR3 nucleotides are TGTGCCAGCGGAGACAGACCTACCGGGGAGCTGTTTTTT. The V and J genes are TRBV6-2 or TRBV6-3 and TRBJ2-2, with D maybe TRBD1 (5 bases). Trimming took off 8 bases at V and 5 bases at J, with 12 bases between the two ends. Germline loops: CDR1 MNHEY, CDR2 SVGEGT. The CDR3 loop spans 13 amino acids.

This clonotype was counted at least ten times. J is TRBJ2-3 and V is TRBV7-6; D might be TRBD2 (5 bases). The germline V gene encodes CDR1 SGHVS and CDR2 FNYEAQ. V lost 3 bases and J lost 5, with 9 bases in between. The CDR3 covers 13 residues. The CDR3 nucleotides read TGTGCCAGCAGCTTCTTCGAGGGAGATACGCAGTATTTT. Protein product: CASSFFEGDTQYF.

This clonotype has ten or more counts. This chain joins TRBV20-1 and TRBJ1-1; D not resolved. Germline V gene data show CDR1 as DFQATT and CDR2 as SNEGSKA (reference sequence). Trimming stripped 4 bases from V and 3 bases from J, with 15 bases between. The CDR3 is 14 amino acids. As DNA, the CDR3 is TGCAGTGCTAAAGAGCCGGGAATCGACACTGAAGCTTTCTTT. This gives the protein CSAKEPGIDTEAFF.